This is a list of T cell receptor beta chains from one sample in a study of T cell repertoires in cytomegalovirus infection. Each CDR3 protein gets one entry after TCRdb re-called the reads with MiXCR. The sample holds under 300,000 distinct CDR3 sequences, around 20% seen once. These TCRs are of unknown antigen specificity. The material sequenced was cultured PBMCs, taken from culture after CMV antigen stimulation. The source of these receptors is a human donor in good health (CMV status not recorded). Some clones in this sample may be carry-over from other donors' samples. Each CDR3 is given with its conserved first and last residue. Fields, in order: V gene, D gene, J gene, clone size, CDR3 DNA, CDR3 protein. The D gene is left open where the match is weak. Expanded clones get a size class; other rows say once, few or many, or leave the size out.

TRBV6-1	NA	TRBJ1-1	few	TGTGCCAGCATGGGCAGCCAGAACACTGAAGCTTTCTTT	CASMGSQNTEAFF
TRBV11-3	NA	TRBJ2-1	NA	TGTGCCAGCAGCACACGGGTAGCCAATGAGCAGTTCTTC	CASSTRVANEQFF
TRBV2	NA	TRBJ2-2	few	TGTGCCAGCAGTACTGACGCCGGGGAGCTGTTTTTT	CASSTDAGELFF
TRBV29-1	NA	TRBJ1-1	once	TGCAGCGTGAGGAATGAGGGGAAAGCTTTCTTT	CSVRNEGKAFF
TRBV28	NA	TRBJ1-1	few	TGTGCCAGCAATGTCGGCACTGAAGCTTTCTTT	CASNVGTEAFF
TRBV7-9	NA	TRBJ2-5	many	TGTGCCAGCAGCCCTCCGTTAGTCGGAAACCAAGAGACCCAGTACTTC	CASSPPLVGNQETQYF
TRBV7-2	NA	TRBJ2-3	many	TGTGCCAGCAGCTTACAAGGGATCACAGATACGCAGTATTTT	CASSLQGITDTQYF
TRBV19	TRBD2	TRBJ2-1	NA	TGTGCCAGTAGTATAAGCGGGGTGAATGAGCAGTTCTTC	CASSISGVNEQFF
TRBV4-1	TRBD2	TRBJ2-3	NA	TGCGCCAGCAGCCATAGACTAGCGAACACAGATACGCAGTATTTT	CASSHRLANTDTQYF
TRBV20-1	NA	TRBJ2-3	NA	TGCAGTGCTAGTCGTCAGGTAACAGATACGCAGTATTTT	CSASRQVTDTQYF
TRBV6-5	TRBD2	TRBJ2-3	many	TGTGCCAGCAGTTTACGACTAGCGGGGGCCGATACGCAGTATTTT	CASSLRLAGADTQYF
TRBV27	NA	TRBJ2-1	few	TGTGCCAGCACCGGAAGGAGGAGCAGTTACAATGAGCAGTTCTTC	CASTGRRSSYNEQFF
TRBV20-1	NA	TRBJ2-7	few	TGCAGTGCACCCCGGACGGGAAGCTCCTACGAGCAGTACTTC	CSAPRTGSSYEQYF
TRBV28	NA	TRBJ2-3	NA	TGTGCCAGCAGTCCCGGTGTTGAGCCCCATACGCAGTATTTT	CASSPGVEPHTQYF
TRBV12-3/TRBV12-4	NA	TRBJ2-3	many	TGTGCCAGCAGGAAACAGGGTGCTGTAAGCACAGATACGCAGTATTTT	CASRKQGAVSTDTQYF
TRBV12-3/TRBV12-4	TRBD2	TRBJ2-3	NA	TGTGCCAGCAGACTAGCGGGAGCGGGCACAGATACGCAGTATTTT	CASRLAGAGTDTQYF
TRBV7-9	NA	TRBJ1-1	NA	TGTGCCAGCAGCTTAGATTTTACTGAAGCTTTCTTT	CASSLDFTEAFF
TRBV6-1	NA	TRBJ2-1	many	TGTGCCAGCAGCACCTCAAAGAGCTCTAGCTCCTACAATGAGCAGTTCTTC	CASSTSKSSSSYNEQFF
TRBV7-9	TRBD1	TRBJ2-6	few	TGTGCCAACTCCGGGACAGGGGACTCTGGGGCCAACGTCCTGACTTTC	CANSGTGDSGANVLTF
TRBV7-9	TRBD1	TRBJ1-2	many	TGTGCCAGCAGCTTACCGGGACAGTTCATCTATGGCTACACCTTC	CASSLPGQFIYGYTF
TRBV4-3	TRBD1	TRBJ1-6	NA	TGCGCCAGCAGCCAAGATCCTCAGGGGGGATGGAATTCACCCCTCCACTTT	CASSQDPQGGWNSPLHF
TRBV5-1	NA	TRBJ2-1	few	TGCGCCAGCAGCTTATCGGCGGGGGAGCAGTTCTTC	CASSLSAGEQFF
TRBV27	TRBD2	TRBJ2-7	few	TGTGCCAGCAGTTCCCGGGTAGCGGGCTCCTACGAGCAGTACTTC	CASSSRVAGSYEQYF
TRBV11-2	NA	TRBJ2-7	many	TGTGCCAGCAGCTTACGAGATGGAGACGAGCAGTACTTC	CASSLRDGDEQYF
TRBV12-3/TRBV12-4	NA	TRBJ1-1	few	TGTGCCAGCAGTTTGATCGGGGTAGCGAACACTGAAGCTTTCTTT	CASSLIGVANTEAFF
TRBV11-2	TRBD2	TRBJ2-1	NA	TGTGCCAGCAGCCCACGGGCGGGACTAGCGGGAGGCGATGAGCAGTTCTTC	CASSPRAGLAGGDEQFF
TRBV29-1	NA	TRBJ2-2	NA	TGCAGCACCTGGGGGATTGACACCGGGGAGCTGTTTTTT	CSTWGIDTGELFF
TRBV6-6	NA	TRBJ2-1	NA	TGTGCCAGCAGTTCCAGGGACAATGAGCAGTTCTTC	CASSSRDNEQFF
TRBV7-9	TRBD2	TRBJ2-1	NA	TGTGCCAGCAGCGTCTCAGCGGGAGTCGCCTACAATAAGCAGTTCTTC	CASSVSAGVAYNKQFF
TRBV28	TRBD1	TRBJ1-1	NA	TGTGCCAGCAGTGCCATACAGGGGCTAGCCCTTGAAGGCACTGAAGCTTTCTTT	CASSAIQGLALEGTEAFF
TRBV12-3/TRBV12-4	TRBD1	TRBJ1-1	many	TGTGCCAGCAGTTTCGCGGACAGGGATTCTGAAGCTTTCTTT	CASSFADRDSEAFF
TRBV6-5	TRBD2	TRBJ2-2	NA	TGTGCCTCTAGGAAGGGGACTAGCGGGAGCCGGGAGCTGTTTTTT	CASRKGTSGSRELFF
TRBV6-2/TRBV6-3	TRBD1	TRBJ1-4	NA	TGTGCCAGTAAAGGACAGGGGAAGGAAAAACTGTTTTTT	CASKGQGKEKLFF
TRBV20-1	TRBD1	TRBJ1-5	few	TGCAGTGCTAAGACAGGGTATAGCAATCAGCCCCAGCATTTT	CSAKTGYSNQPQHF
TRBV4-3	NA	TRBJ2-1	NA	TGCGCCAGCAGCCAAGATATCTCTAGCTCCTACAATGAGCAGTTCTTC	CASSQDISSSYNEQFF
TRBV12-3/TRBV12-4	NA	TRBJ2-5	NA	TGTGCCAGCAGCCCAGAGTTCCAAGAGACCCAGTACTTC	CASSPEFQETQYF
TRBV5-1	NA	TRBJ2-5	NA	TGCGCCAGCAGCTTGGGGGGGAAGGACGAGACCCAGTACTTC	CASSLGGKDETQYF
TRBV30	TRBD2	TRBJ2-1	NA	TGTGCCTGGAGCGTCGGGGGGAGAGTCTACAATGAGCAGTTCTTC	CAWSVGGRVYNEQFF
TRBV29-1	TRBD2	TRBJ2-1	NA	TGCAGCGCTGCTGGCGGACTAGCGGAGAACTACAATGAGCAGTTCTTC	CSAAGGLAENYNEQFF
TRBV4-3	TRBD2	TRBJ2-1	once	TGCGCCAGCAGCCAAGAGGGCGGGAGGATTTACAATGAGCAGTTCTTC	CASSQEGGRIYNEQFF
TRBV9	TRBD1	TRBJ1-3	NA	TGTGCCAGCAGCGGGTTGGGACAGGACTCTGGAAACACCATATATTTT	CASSGLGQDSGNTIYF
TRBV20-1	TRBD2	TRBJ2-7	few	TGCAGTGCTAGAGCCCCATCCGGCGGGAGGAACTACGAGCAGTACTTC	CSARAPSGGRNYEQYF
TRBV9	TRBD2	TRBJ2-1	few	TGTGCCAGCAGCGTAGAAATAGCGGGAGCAGATGAGCAGTTCTTC	CASSVEIAGADEQFF